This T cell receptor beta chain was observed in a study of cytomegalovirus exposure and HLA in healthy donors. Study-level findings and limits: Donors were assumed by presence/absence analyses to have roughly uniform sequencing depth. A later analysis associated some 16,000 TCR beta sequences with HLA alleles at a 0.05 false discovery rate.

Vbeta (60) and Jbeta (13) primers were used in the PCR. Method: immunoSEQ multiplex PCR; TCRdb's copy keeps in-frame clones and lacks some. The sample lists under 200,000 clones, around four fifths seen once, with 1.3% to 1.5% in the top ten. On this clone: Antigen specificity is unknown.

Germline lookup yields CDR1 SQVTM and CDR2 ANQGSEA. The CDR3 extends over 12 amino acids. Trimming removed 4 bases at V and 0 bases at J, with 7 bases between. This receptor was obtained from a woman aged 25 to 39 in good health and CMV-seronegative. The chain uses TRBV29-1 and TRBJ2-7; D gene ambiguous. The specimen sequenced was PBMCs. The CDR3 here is CSVAESSYEQYF. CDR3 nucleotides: TGCAGCGTTGCTGAGAGCTCCTACGAGCAGTACTTC.